Listed below are T cell receptor beta chains from one sample, sequenced in a study of T-cell memory formation after mild COVID-19. Via MiXCR, TCRdb re-called the 5' RACE reads, giving one row per CDR3 protein. In the table there are about 180,000 distinct CDR3 sequences, roughly 17% of which are singletons. Source material: PBMCs or a T cell subset sorted from them (not recorded which). Receptor source: an adult woman who had mild COVID-19 (a few samples of this study predate the infection). Cell type and time point are not known. Each CDR3 is given without its conserved first and last residue. The order of the fields is J gene, V gene, CDR3 protein.

>TRBJ1-2|TRBV3-1
ASSGQGHNYGYT
>TRBJ1-1|TRBV20-1
SATPRGTGRSTEAF
>TRBJ2-4|TRBV20-1
SARDRLLAKNIQY
>TRBJ2-1|TRBV11-3
ASSLEVVSEQF
>TRBJ2-3|TRBV6-5
ASSHTGTGIGTQY
>TRBJ2-1|TRBV7-2
ASSLDSFYNEQF
>TRBJ2-5|TRBV6-2/TRBV6-3
ASSQRGEPRETQY
>TRBJ2-3|TRBV5-1
ASFSGSKADTQY
>TRBJ2-7|TRBV20-1
SARAPERGQY
>TRBJ2-5|TRBV20-1
SARASGTVTQY
>TRBJ2-7|TRBV2
ASSDLAGASSYEQY
>TRBJ2-7|TRBV6-5
ASSTSDWDNAYEQY
>TRBJ1-1|TRBV5-1
ASSPGDRGRNTEAF
>TRBJ1-2|TRBV20-1
SATGTGGRGYT
>TRBJ1-2|TRBV7-9
ASSSTGGGAERLYGYT
>TRBJ2-3|TRBV3-1
ASAAGGYTDTQY
>TRBJ2-2|TRBV6-5
ASSTGWVTGELF
>TRBJ2-4|TRBV5-6
ASSSRGRGALAKNIQY
>TRBJ2-1|TRBV10-3
AISVREGDEQF
>TRBJ1-5|TRBV5-1
ASSPEGAQPQH
>TRBJ2-7|TRBV5-1
ASRQGFDYEQY
>TRBJ2-1|TRBV3-2
ASSLLAFDEQF
>TRBJ2-3|TRBV7-9
ASSLWSTDTQY
>TRBJ2-7|TRBV11-3
ASSLSLLLAGRAYEQY
>TRBJ2-5|TRBV7-8
ASSLGRGRVVRETQY
>TRBJ2-5|TRBV3-1
ASSRRDRETQY
>TRBJ2-1|TRBV24-1
ATSGLGQVAEQF
>TRBJ2-1|TRBV20-1
SAIKGLAVTFSEQF
>TRBJ1-2|TRBV28
ASQNRGYT
>TRBJ2-7|TRBV6-5
ASSYAGTSGYEQY
>TRBJ1-3|TRBV12-3/TRBV12-4
AHSLSSGNTIY
>TRBJ2-7|TRBV7-2
ASSLGGTPSYEQY
>TRBJ2-1|TRBV24-1
ATSDLGRGGVNEQF
>TRBJ2-7|TRBV7-6
ASSSGSTGDYEQY
>TRBJ2-5|TRBV5-1
ASSLRDSSTGTQY
>TRBJ2-7|TRBV5-6
ASGTGPGGYEQY
>TRBJ1-1|TRBV9
ASSVRPGGTEAF
>TRBJ1-1|TRBV27
ASSLSPTFIYPEAF
>TRBJ2-6|TRBV6-2/TRBV6-3
AGRPGGAGSAGANVLT
>TRBJ1-1|TRBV12-3/TRBV12-4
ASSLELGVAF
>TRBJ2-7|TRBV20-1
SARDQTWGRYEQY